These T cell receptor beta chains were read from a single sample in a study of blood T cell repertoires in COVID-19. Profiled with immunoSEQ multiplex PCR; TCRdb holds only in-frame clones, not every one. The table has approximately 170,000 clones, about 80% seen once; the top ten hold approximately 11%. Sequencing input: peripheral blood. These TCRs come from a man between 65 and 85 years old with active or convalescent COVID-19. The CDR3 runs from the conserved cysteine through the conserved F or W. The D gene is left open where the match is weak. Where a row states a size, it is once, few, many or the class of an expanded clone; other rows omit it.

j_call clone_size d_call v_call cdr3_aa cdr3_nt
TRBJ2-3 NA TRBD2 TRBV6-2/TRBV6-3 CASSYPRVVAGVTDTQYF TGTGCCAGCAGTTACCCCCGTGTAGTAGCGGGAGTAACAGATACGCAGTATTTT
TRBJ2-3 NA NA TRBV4-3 CASSRELRDTQYF TGCGCCAGCAGCCGGGAGCTTAGGGATACGCAGTATTTT
TRBJ1-5 NA NA TRBV28 CASDSSNQPQHF TGTGCCAGCGACAGTAGCAATCAGCCCCAGCATTTT
TRBJ1-2 NA NA TRBV5-1 CASSLGVVADFHGYTF TGCGCCAGCAGCTTGGGAGTGGTCGCAGACTTCCATGGCTACACCTTC
TRBJ1-5 NA TRBD1 TRBV28 CASSETGRANQPQHF TGTGCCAGCAGTGAGACAGGGCGCGCTAATCAGCCCCAGCATTTT
TRBJ2-1 NA NA TRBV3-1/TRBV3-2 CASSQEVHSGNEQFF TGTGCCAGCAGCCAAGAAGTACACAGCGGCAATGAGCAGTTCTTC
TRBJ2-1 NA TRBD2 TRBV5-1 CASSTSGSPNEQFF TGCGCCAGCAGCACCAGCGGGAGCCCCAATGAGCAGTTCTTC
TRBJ2-5 once NA TRBV29-1 CSVVRAEETQYF TGCAGCGTTGTGAGGGCGGAAGAGACCCAGTACTTC
TRBJ1-5 NA NA TRBV6-5 CATSGNSNQPQHF TGTGCCACCTCGGGTAATAGCAATCAGCCCCAGCATTTT
TRBJ1-1 NA NA TRBV15 CATSRDPGGGTEAFF TGTGCCACCAGCAGAGACCCGGGGGGGGGCACTGAAGCTTTCTTT
TRBJ1-6 NA NA TRBV28 CATQIPGSSSPLHF TGTGCCACCCAGATCCCAGGGTCCAGTTCACCCCTCCACTTT
TRBJ2-5 NA TRBD2 TRBV30 CAWSVLGGGETQYF TGTGCCTGGAGTGTACTTGGCGGGGGGGAGACCCAGTACTTC
TRBJ2-5 NA TRBD1 TRBV7-9 CASSFRDRAGQETQYF TGTGCCAGCAGCTTCCGGGACAGGGCAGGCCAAGAGACCCAGTACTTC
TRBJ2-2 few NA TRBV2 CAGVEKSTGELFF TGTGCCGGAGTTGAGAAGAGCACCGGGGAGCTGTTTTTT
TRBJ1-4 NA TRBD1 TRBV7-2 CASSLAGTANEKLFF TGTGCCAGCAGCTTAGCGGGGACAGCGAATGAAAAACTGTTTTTT
TRBJ1-1 few NA TRBV19 CASRETGLTNTEAFF TGTGCCAGTAGAGAAACGGGACTCACGAACACTGAAGCTTTCTTT
TRBJ2-1 few TRBD2 TRBV18 CASSPGGRGSYNEQFF TGTGCCAGCTCACCAGGCGGGAGGGGATCCTACAATGAGCAGTTCTTC
TRBJ1-2 NA NA TRBV7-2 CASSLTRDYGYTF TGTGCCAGCAGCTTAACTCGGGACTATGGCTACACCTTC
TRBJ1-2 NA NA TRBV5-4 CASSFSRARVDYGYTF TGTGCCAGCAGCTTCAGTAGGGCCAGGGTCGACTATGGCTACACCTTC
TRBJ1-5 NA NA TRBV27 CASSLRSGAYQPQHF TGTGCCAGCAGTTTAAGGTCAGGGGCCTATCAGCCCCAGCATTTT
TRBJ2-7 NA NA TRBV28 CASSLPRVYGGEQYF TGTGCCAGCAGTTTACCCCGGGTCTACGGGGGCGAGCAGTACTTC
TRBJ1-1 NA NA TRBV28 CASSLNTPNTEAFF TGTGCCAGCAGTTTAAATACTCCGAACACTGAAGCTTTCTTT
TRBJ1-5 NA NA TRBV27 CASSPQGGLPQYQPQHF TGTGCCAGCAGTCCGCAGGGAGGTCTTCCTCAGTATCAGCCCCAGCATTTT
TRBJ2-5 NA TRBD1 TRBV7-3 CASSLNRGETQYF TGTGCCAGCAGCTTAAACAGGGGAGAGACCCAGTACTTC